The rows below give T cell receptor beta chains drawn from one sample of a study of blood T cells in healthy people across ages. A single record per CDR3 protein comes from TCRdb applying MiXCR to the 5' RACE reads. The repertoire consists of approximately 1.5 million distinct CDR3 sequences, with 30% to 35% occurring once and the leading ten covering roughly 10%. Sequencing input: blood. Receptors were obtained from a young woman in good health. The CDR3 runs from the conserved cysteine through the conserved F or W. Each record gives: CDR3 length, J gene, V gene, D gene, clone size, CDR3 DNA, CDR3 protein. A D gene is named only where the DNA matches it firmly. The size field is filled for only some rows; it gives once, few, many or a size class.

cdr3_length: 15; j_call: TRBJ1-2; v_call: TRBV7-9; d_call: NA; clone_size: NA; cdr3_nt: TGTGCCAGCATAGAAGGCCCTTTGAAGGACTATGGCTACACCTTC; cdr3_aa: CASIEGPLKDYGYTF
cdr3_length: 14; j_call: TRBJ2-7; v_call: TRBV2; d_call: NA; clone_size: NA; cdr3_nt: TGTGCCAGCAGTGAAGCGCTAGCCCCTGGGGAGCAGTACTTC; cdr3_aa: CASSEALAPGEQYF
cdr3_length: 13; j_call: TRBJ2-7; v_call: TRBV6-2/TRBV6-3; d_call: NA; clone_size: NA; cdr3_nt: TGTGCCAGCAGTTACTGGGGTGACTACGAGCAGTACTTC; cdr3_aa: CASSYWGDYEQYF
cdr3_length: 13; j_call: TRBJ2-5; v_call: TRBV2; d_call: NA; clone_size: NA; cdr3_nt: TGTGCCAGCAGTCCGGGAGGGACAGGGTGGCAGTACTTC; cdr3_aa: CASSPGGTGWQYF
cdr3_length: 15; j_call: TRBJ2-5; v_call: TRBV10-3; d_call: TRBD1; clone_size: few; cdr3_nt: TGTGCCATCAGTCGGAACCAGGGGGCCGGCGAGACCCAGTACTTC; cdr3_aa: CAISRNQGAGETQYF
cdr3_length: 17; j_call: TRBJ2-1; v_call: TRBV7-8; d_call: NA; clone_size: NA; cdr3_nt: TGTGCCAGCAGCTTAGTACGCGGACTGGTCTCGGGGAATGAGCAGTTCTTC; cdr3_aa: CASSLVRGLVSGNEQFF
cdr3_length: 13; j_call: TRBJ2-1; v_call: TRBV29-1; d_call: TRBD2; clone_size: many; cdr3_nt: TGCAGCCTCCGGCGGGGGGGTACGAATGAGCAGTTCTTC; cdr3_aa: CSLRRGGTNEQFF
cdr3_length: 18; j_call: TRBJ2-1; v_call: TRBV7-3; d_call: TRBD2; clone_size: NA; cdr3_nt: TGTGCCAGCAGCTCCCTCCCCCCGGCGGTAGCGGGGTACAATGAGCAGTTCTTC; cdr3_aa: CASSSLPPAVAGYNEQFF
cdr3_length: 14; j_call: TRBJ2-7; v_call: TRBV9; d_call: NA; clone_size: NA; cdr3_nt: TGTGCCAGCAGCGTAAGTGACAGCTCCTACGAGCAGTACTTC; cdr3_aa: CASSVSDSSYEQYF
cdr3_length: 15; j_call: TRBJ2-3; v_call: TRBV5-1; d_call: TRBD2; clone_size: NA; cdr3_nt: TGCGCCAGTAGCCTAGCGGGAAGTATCTCAGATACGCAGTATTTT; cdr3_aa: CASSLAGSISDTQYF
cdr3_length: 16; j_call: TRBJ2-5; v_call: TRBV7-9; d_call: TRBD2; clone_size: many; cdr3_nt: TGTGCCAGCAGGGTTACTAGCGGGGGGGCCCAAGAGACCCAGTACTTC; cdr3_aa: CASRVTSGGAQETQYF